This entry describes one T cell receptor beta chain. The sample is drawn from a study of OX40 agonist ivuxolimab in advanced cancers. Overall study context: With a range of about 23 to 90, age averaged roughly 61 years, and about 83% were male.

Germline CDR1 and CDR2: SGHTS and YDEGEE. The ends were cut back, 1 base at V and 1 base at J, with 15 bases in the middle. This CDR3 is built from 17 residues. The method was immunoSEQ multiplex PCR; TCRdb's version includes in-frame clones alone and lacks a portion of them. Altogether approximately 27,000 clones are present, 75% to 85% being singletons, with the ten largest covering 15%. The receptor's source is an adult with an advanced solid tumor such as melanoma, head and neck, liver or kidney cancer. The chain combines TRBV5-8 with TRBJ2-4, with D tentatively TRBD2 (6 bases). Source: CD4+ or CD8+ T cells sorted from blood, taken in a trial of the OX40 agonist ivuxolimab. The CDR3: CASSLIGLQMAKNIQYF. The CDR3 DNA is TGTGCCAGCAGCTTGATTGGACTACAGATGGCCAAAAACATTCAGTACTTC.